Described below is a single TCR beta chain sequence and its context. At one boundary the junction diverges from the germline segment, which might be a read error. This entry is derived from a study of T-cell reconstitution after alpha-beta-depleted transplantation in children. The authors prepared the TCRbeta library with unique molecular identifiers. MiXCR, applied by TCRdb to the PCR reads, yields one record per CDR3 protein. Here the sample spans approximately 400,000 distinct CDR3 sequences, 11% being singletons. The CDR3 totals 14 residues. Per the germline V gene, CDR1 is SGHRS and CDR2 is YFSETQ.

The sample here was PBMCs from the stem cell graft donor, taken from the stem cell graft. The chain is built from TRBV5-1 and TRBJ1-1; no definite D call. The TCR sequence derives from a human donor who donated a stem cell graft to a child with acute myeloid leukemia. CDR3: CACRQRTSNTEAFF. The DNA of the CDR3 is TGCGCCTGCAGACAAAGGACCTCGAACACTGAAGCTTTCTTT.